Each of the 7 T cell receptor beta chains below was sequenced from the same sample in a study of type 1 regulatory T cells. A single record per CDR3 protein comes from TCRdb applying MiXCR to the reads. The data show 55,000 to 65,000 distinct CDR3 sequences, with 60% to 65% seen just once and over 1.5% held by the top ten. These receptors have no known antigen. The specimen was cultured non-Tr1 T cells, either the whole culture or a sorted T cell fraction (not recorded which). These receptors all come from a human donor in good health.

The rearrangement joins TRBV7-2 to TRBJ2-2; TRBD2 might be the D (6 bases). This CDR3 is built from 14 residues. V was cut by 5 bases and J by 7 bases, with 14 bases left in between. Germline CDR1 and CDR2: SGHTA and FQGNSA. The chain's CDR3 is CASSTRLGGGELFF. CDR3 DNA sequence: TGTGCCAGCAGCACTCGACTAGGTGGCGGGGAGCTGTTTTTT.

The chain uses TRBV2 and TRBJ2-1; TRBD2 agrees at 12 bases. Germline-derived CDR1 and CDR2 are SNHLY and FYNNEI. This CDR3 contains 13 residues. Unmatched junction bases numbered 5, after V lost 7 bases and J lost 10 bases. DNA for the CDR3: TGTGCCAGCAAAGGGCTAGCGGGGGGGGAGCAGTTCTTC. This encodes CASKGLAGGEQFF.

The chain joins TRBV19 to TRBJ1-3; D is perhaps TRBD1 (5 bases). Trimming cost V 6 bases and J 0 bases, with 15 bases left between them. Germline V gene lookup returns CDR1 LNHDA and CDR2 SQIVND (reference sequence). The CDR3 is made up of 16 amino acids. The CDR3 nucleotides are TGTGCCAGTAGCTCCCCGGGACGACTCTCTGGAAACACCATATATTTT. Encoded protein: CASSSPGRLSGNTIYF. The complete variable domain, with remaining parts taken from reference TRBV19 and TRBJ1-3, reads DGGITQSPKYLFRKEGQNVTLSCEQNLNHDAMYWYRQDPGQGLRLIYYSQIVNDFQKGDIAEGYSVSREKKESFPLTVTSAQKNPTAFYLCASSSPGRLSGNTIYFGEGSWLTVV.

The genes are TRBV7-2 and TRBJ2-2; D call uncertain. V was cut by 1 base and J by 3 bases, with 9 bases left in between. From germline, CDR1 is SGHTA and CDR2 FQGNSA. The CDR3 is made up of 15 amino acids. The CDR3, as DNA: TGTGCCAGCAGCTTAGACGCAGGCTACACCGGGGAGCTGTTTTTT. Amino acid sequence: CASSLDAGYTGELFF.

The V call is TRBV9, the J call TRBJ1-2; D is possibly TRBD1 (5 bases). Germline values: CDR1 SGDLS, CDR2 YYNGEE. The CDR3 consists of 14 residues. Deletions cut 0 bases from V and 8 bases from J, with 14 bases between. The CDR3 region is CASSVEGLGGGYTF. CDR3 nucleotide sequence: TGTGCCAGCAGCGTAGAGGGTTTGGGGGGAGGCTACACCTTC.

The gene calls are TRBV7-3 and TRBJ1-1, with 8 positions matching TRBD1. The V gene's germline CDR1 is SGHTA and CDR2 FQGTGA. The ends lost 4 bases at V and 7 bases at J; junction bases unmatched: 5. This CDR3 region has 13 residues. This chain's CDR3 is CASSSYGQGEAFF. CDR3 sequence (DNA): TGTGCCAGCAGCTCATACGGACAGGGTGAAGCTTTCTTT.

The rearrangement links TRBV20-1 to TRBJ2-3; D might be TRBD2 (5 bases). The V and J ends lost 6 bases and 5 bases respectively, with 21 bases between them. Looked up from germline, CDR1 is DFQATT and CDR2 is SNEGSKA (reference sequence). This CDR3 is 15 amino acids long. CDR3 protein: CSAPEVLRGKDTQYF. The CDR3 nucleotides are TGCAGTGCCCCGGAGGTTTTGAGAGGGAAAGATACGCAGTATTTT.